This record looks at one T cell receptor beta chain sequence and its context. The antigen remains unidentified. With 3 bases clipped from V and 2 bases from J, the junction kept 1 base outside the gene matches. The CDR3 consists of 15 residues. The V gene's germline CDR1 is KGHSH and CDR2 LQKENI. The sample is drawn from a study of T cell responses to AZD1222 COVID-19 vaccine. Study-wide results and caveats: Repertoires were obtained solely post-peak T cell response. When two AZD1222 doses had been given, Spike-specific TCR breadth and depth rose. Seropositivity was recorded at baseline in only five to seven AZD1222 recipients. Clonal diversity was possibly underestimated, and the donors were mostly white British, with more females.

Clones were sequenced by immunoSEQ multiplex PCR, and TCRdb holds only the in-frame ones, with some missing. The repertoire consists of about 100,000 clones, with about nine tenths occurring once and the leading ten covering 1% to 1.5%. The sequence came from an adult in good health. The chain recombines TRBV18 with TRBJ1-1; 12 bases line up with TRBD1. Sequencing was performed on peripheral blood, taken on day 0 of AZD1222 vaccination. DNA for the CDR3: TGTGCCAGCTCACCGGGACAGGGGGCCAACACTGAAGCTTTCTTT. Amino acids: CASSPGQGANTEAFF.